In its sample, the clone carrying this T cell receptor beta chain was seen a few times. What it recognizes is unknown. The sample holds other DNA sequences that translate to the same CDR3. This entry is derived from a study of beta chain features in type 1 diabetes. As for the study in general: Sorted cells, 90 million to 130 million in number, were examined across all samples.

CDR1 is SGHTA and CDR2 is FQGNSA in the germline V gene. V was clipped by 4 bases and J by 2 bases; unmatched bases: 4. This CDR3 has 14 residues. Expressed TCRB transcripts were sequenced because the isolated RNA had all been reverse transcribed beforehand. About 3.6 million reads was the average for naive, central memory and regulatory T cell samples. Repertoires were generated with immunoSEQ multiplex PCR, while TCRdb's copy carries only in-frame clones and drops some. The sample consists of about 200,000 clones, roughly 10% of them appearing once. Study-level points and caveats: Shortening that was moderate but significant affected the TCRB CDR3s of Type 1 diabetes patients in all four CD4+ subsets.

This sequence originates from a man younger than 35 in good health. This chain connects TRBV7-2 to TRBJ1-2; 7 bases line up with TRBD1. The sequencing input was central memory CD4+ T cells from blood. Here the CDR3 reads CASSSRTGNYGYTF. Here the CDR3 DNA reads TGTGCCAGCAGCTCCCGGACAGGAAACTATGGCTACACCTTC. Combining the CDR3 with reference TRBV7-2 and TRBJ1-2 gives the whole variable domain GAGVSQSPSNKVTEKGKDVELRCDPISGHTALYWYRQSLGQGLEFLIYFQGNSAPDKSGLPSDRFSAERTGGSVSTLTIQRTQQEDSAVYLCASSSRTGNYGYTFGSGTRLTVV.